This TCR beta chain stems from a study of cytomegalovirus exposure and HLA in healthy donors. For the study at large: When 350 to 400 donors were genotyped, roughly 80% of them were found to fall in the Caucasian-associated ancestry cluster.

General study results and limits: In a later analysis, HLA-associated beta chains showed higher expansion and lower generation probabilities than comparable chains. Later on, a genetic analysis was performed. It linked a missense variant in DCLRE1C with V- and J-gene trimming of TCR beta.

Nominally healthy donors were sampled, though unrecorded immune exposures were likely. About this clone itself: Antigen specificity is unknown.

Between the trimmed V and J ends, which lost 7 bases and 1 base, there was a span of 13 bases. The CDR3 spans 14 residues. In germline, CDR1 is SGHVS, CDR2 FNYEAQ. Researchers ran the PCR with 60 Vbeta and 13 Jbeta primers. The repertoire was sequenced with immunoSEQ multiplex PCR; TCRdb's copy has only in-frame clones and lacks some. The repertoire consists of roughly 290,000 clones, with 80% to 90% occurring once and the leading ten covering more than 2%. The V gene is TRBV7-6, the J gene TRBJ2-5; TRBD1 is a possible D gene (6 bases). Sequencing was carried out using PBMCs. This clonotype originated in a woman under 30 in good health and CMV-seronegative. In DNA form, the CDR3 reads TGTGCCAGCACCCCCGACAGGATCCAAGAGACCCAGTACTTC. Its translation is CASTPDRIQETQYF. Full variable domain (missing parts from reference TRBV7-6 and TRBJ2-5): GAGVSQSPRYKVTKRGQDVALRCDPISGHVSLYWYRQALGQGPEFLTYFNYEAQQDKSGLPNDRFSAERPEGSISTLTIQRTEQRDSAMYRCASTPDRIQETQYFGPGTRLLVL.